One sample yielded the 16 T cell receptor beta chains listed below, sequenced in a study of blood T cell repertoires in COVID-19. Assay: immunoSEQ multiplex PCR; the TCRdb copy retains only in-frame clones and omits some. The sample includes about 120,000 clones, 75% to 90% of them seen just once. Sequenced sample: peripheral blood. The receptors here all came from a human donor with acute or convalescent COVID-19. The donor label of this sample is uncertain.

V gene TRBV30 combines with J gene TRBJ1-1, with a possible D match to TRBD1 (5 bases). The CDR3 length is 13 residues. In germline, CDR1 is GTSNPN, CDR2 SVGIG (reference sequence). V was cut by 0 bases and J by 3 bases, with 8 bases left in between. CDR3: CAWSVRGDTEAFF. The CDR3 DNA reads TGTGCCTGGAGTGTACGGGGGGACACTGAAGCTTTCTTT.

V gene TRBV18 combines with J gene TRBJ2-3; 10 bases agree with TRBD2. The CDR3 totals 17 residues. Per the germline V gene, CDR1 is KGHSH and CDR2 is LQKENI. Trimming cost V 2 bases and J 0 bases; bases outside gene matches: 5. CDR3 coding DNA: TGTGCCAGCTCACCAAAGACTAGCGGGCCTAGCACAGATACGCAGTATTTT. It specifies CASSPKTSGPSTDTQYF.

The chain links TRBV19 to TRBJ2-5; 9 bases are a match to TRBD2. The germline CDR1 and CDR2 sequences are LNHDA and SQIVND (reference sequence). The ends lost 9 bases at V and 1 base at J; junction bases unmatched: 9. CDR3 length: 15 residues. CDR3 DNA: TGTGCCAGCAGGGGCGGGGGGGCCGGCCAAGAGACCCAGTACTTC. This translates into CASRGGGAGQETQYF.

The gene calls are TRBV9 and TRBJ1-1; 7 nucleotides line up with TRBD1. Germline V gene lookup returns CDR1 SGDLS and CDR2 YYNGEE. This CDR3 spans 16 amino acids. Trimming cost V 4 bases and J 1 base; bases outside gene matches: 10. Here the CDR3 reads CASSQKAGGRNTEAFF. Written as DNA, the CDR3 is TGTGCCAGCAGCCAAAAGGCAGGGGGACGGAACACTGAAGCTTTCTTT. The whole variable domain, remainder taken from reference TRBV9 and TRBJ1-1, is DSGVTQTPKHLITATGQRVTLRCSPRSGDLSVYWYQQSLDQGLQFLIQYYNGEERAKGNILERFSAQQFPDLHSELNLSSLELGDSALYFCASSQKAGGRNTEAFFGQGTRLTVV.

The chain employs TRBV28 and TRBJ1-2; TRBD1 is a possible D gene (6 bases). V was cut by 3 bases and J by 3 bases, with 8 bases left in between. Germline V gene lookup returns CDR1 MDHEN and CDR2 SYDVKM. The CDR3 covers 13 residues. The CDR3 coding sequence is TGTGCCAGCAGTTTGGCAGGGGACTATGGCTACACCTTC. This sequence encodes CASSLAGDYGYTF.

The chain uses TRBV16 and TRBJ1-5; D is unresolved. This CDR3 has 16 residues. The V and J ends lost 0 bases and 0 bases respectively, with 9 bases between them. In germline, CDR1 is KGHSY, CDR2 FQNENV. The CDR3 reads CASSQSAGYSNQPQHF. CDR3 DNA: TGTGCCAGCAGCCAATCGGCGGGTTATAGCAATCAGCCCCAGCATTTT.

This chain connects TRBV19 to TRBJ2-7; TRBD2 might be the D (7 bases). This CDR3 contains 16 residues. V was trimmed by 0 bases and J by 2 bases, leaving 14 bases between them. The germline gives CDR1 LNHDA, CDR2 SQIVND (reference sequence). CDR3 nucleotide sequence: TGTGCCAGTAGTATAGATGTCGGGGGGCAAACCTACGAGCAGTACTTC. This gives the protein CASSIDVGGQTYEQYF.

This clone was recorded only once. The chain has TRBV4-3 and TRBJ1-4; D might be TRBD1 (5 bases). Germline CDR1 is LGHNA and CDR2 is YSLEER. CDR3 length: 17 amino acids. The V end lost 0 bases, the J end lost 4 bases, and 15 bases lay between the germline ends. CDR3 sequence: CASSQEILDSFNEKLFF. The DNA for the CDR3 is TGCGCCAGCAGCCAAGAAATTTTAGACAGTTTTAATGAAAAACTGTTTTTT.

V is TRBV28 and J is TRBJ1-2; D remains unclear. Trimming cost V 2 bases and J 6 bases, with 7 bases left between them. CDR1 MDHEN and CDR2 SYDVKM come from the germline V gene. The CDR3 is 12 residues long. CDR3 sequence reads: CASSLITDGYTF. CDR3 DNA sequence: TGTGCCAGCAGTTTAATCACAGATGGCTACACCTTC.

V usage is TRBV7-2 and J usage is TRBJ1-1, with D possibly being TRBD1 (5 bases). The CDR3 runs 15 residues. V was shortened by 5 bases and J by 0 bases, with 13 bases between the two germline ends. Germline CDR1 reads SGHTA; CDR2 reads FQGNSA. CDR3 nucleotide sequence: TGTGCCAGCAGCCCGAGGGGACTCATGAACACTGAAGCTTTCTTT. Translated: CASSPRGLMNTEAFF.

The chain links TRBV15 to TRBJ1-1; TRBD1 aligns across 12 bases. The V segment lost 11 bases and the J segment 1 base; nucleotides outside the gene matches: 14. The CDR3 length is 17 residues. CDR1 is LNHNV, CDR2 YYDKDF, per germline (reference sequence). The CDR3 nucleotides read TGTGCCGCAACAACGCCGGGACAGGGGGCTAGGAACACTGAAGCTTTCTTT. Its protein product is CAATTPGQGARNTEAFF.

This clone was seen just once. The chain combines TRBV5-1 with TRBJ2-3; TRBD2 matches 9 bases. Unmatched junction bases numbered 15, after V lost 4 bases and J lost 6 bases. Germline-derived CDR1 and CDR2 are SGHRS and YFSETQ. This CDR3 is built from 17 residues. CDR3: CASSLTYELAGTDTQYF. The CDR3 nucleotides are TGCGCCAGCAGCCTCACTTACGAGCTAGCGGGGACGGATACGCAGTATTTT.

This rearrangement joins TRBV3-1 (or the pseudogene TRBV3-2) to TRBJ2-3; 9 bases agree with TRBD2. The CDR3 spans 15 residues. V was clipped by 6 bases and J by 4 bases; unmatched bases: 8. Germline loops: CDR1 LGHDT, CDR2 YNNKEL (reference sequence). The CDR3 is CASRRGTSPPDTQYF. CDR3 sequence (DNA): TGTGCCAGCAGGAGGGGGACTAGCCCCCCAGATACGCAGTATTTT.

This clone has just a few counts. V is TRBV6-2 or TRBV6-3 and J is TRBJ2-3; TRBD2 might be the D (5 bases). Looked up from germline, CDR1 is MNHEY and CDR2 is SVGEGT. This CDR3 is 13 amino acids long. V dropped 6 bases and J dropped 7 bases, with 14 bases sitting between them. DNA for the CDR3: TGTGCCAGCAGCCACGGACTGGCGAATACGCAGTATTTT. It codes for CASSHGLANTQYF.

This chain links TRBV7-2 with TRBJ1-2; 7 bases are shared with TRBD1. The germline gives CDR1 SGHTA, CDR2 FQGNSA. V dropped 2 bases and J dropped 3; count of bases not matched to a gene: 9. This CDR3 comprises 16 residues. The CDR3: CASSLLPLGQDYGYTF. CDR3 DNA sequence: TGTGCCAGCAGCTTACTCCCCCTTGGACAGGACTATGGCTACACCTTC.

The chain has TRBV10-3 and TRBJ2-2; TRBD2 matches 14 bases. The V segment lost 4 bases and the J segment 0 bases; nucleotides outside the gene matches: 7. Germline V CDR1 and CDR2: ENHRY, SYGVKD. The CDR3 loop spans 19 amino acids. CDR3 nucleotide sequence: TGTGCCATCAGTGGGGGACTAGCGGGAGTTACTTCGAACACCGGGGAGCTGTTTTTT. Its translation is CAISGGLAGVTSNTGELFF.